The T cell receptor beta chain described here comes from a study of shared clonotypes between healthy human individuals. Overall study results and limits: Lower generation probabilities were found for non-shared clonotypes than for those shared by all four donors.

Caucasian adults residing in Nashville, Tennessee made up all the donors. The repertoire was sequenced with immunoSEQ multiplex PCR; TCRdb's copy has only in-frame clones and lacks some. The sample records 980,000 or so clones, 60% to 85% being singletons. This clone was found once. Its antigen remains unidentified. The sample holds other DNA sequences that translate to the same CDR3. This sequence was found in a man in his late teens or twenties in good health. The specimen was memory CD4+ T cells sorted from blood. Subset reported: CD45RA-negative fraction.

For the CDR3, the DNA is TGCGCCAGCAGCTTGATAGCGGGAGCCTACAATGAGCAGTTCTTC. It is translated as CASSLIAGAYNEQFF. This chain uses TRBV5-1 with TRBJ2-1, with TRBD2 matching over 9 bases. CDR3 size: 15 residues. CDR1 is SGHRS and CDR2 is YFSETQ in the germline V gene. After removal of 1 base from V and 2 bases from J, the junction contained 1 base not matched to a gene. Supplemented by reference TRBV5-1 and TRBJ2-1, the full variable domain reads KAGVTQTPRYLIKTRGQQVTLSCSPISGHRSVSWYQQTPGQGLQFLFEYFSETQRNKGNFPGRFSGRQFSNSRSEMNVSTLELGDSALYLCASSLIAGAYNEQFFGPGTRLTVL.